This is a list of T cell receptor beta chains from one sample in a study of response to subunit inactivated influenza vaccine. From the RT-PCR reads, TCRdb called clonotypes with MiXCR, one entry per CDR3 protein. The data show fewer than 700,000 distinct CDR3 sequences, about an eighth seen once. This specimen was PBMCs from blood, taken 40 to 50 days after vaccination. These receptors were obtained from a man aged 45-60 years who received an inactivated influenza vaccine. Both conserved end residues are part of each CDR3. The D gene is left open where the match is weak. Only some rows state a clone size, as once, few, many or a class for expanded clones.

size	V	D	J	DNA	CDR3
NA	TRBV20-1	NA	TRBJ2-1	TGCAGTGCCCACGGGGGTAGCCGACCCGACTCCTACAATGAGCAGTTCTTC	CSAHGGSRPDSYNEQFF
few	TRBV12-3/TRBV12-4	NA	TRBJ1-3	TGTGCCAGCAGTTTCGCGGGGGCGCCAGGAAACACCATATATTTT	CASSFAGAPGNTIYF
few	TRBV11-1	TRBD1	TRBJ2-3	TGTGCCAGCAGCCTGGGCCGGGACAGGGTCACAGATACGCAGTATTTT	CASSLGRDRVTDTQYF
few	TRBV7-9	NA	TRBJ1-3	TGTGCCAGCAGACCCCAGGGGATAGCTGGAAACACCATATATTTT	CASRPQGIAGNTIYF
few	TRBV6-2/TRBV6-3	NA	TRBJ1-6	TGTGCCAGCACCCCGGGGGTTTCACCCCTCCACTTT	CASTPGVSPLHF
NA	TRBV10-3	TRBD2	TRBJ2-7	TGTGCCGGGGGGGATCCCTACGAGCAGTACTTC	CAGGDPYEQYF
few	TRBV12-3/TRBV12-4	NA	TRBJ2-3	TGTGCCAGCAGTTTCCTAAACACAGATACGCAGTATTTT	CASSFLNTDTQYF
NA	TRBV6-2/TRBV6-3	NA	TRBJ2-7	TGTGCCAGCACCCCGGCGGGCGTGAGAGAGCAGTACTTC	CASTPAGVREQYF
NA	TRBV29-1	NA	TRBJ1-1	TGCAGCGTTGTGAAAGGGCCCTTAACTGAAGCTTTCTTT	CSVVKGPLTEAFF
many	TRBV4-1	NA	TRBJ1-5	TGCGCCAGCAGCCAATACAGGTCTGGCCAGCCCCAGCATTTT	CASSQYRSGQPQHF
NA	TRBV7-2	NA	TRBJ1-6	TGTGCCAGCAGCTTAGGACACAGTCAACCAAGCACCCTCCACTTT	CASSLGHSQPSTLHF